This TCR beta chain derives from a study of T cell repertoires in cytomegalovirus infection. In its sample, this clonotype was seen many times. TCRdb re-called the reads through MiXCR, storing one row per CDR3 protein. This sample carries 600,000 to 800,000 distinct CDR3 sequences, less than 25% of them seen once, and the ten largest clones take less than 10%. What was sequenced was CD8+ T cells from PBMCs. This receptor was taken from a human donor in good health (CMV status not recorded). Some clones in this sample may be carry-over from other donors' samples.

CDR3 DNA sequence: TGTGCCAGCAGCTTAGTCGCGGGGATACATTCACCCCTCCACTTT. Its protein product is CASSLVAGIHSPLHF. The V gene is TRBV7-2, the J gene TRBJ1-6, with D uncertain. Trimming took off 1 base at V and 8 bases at J, with 12 bases between the two ends. This CDR3 spans 15 amino acids. From germline, CDR1 is SGHTA and CDR2 FQGNSA.